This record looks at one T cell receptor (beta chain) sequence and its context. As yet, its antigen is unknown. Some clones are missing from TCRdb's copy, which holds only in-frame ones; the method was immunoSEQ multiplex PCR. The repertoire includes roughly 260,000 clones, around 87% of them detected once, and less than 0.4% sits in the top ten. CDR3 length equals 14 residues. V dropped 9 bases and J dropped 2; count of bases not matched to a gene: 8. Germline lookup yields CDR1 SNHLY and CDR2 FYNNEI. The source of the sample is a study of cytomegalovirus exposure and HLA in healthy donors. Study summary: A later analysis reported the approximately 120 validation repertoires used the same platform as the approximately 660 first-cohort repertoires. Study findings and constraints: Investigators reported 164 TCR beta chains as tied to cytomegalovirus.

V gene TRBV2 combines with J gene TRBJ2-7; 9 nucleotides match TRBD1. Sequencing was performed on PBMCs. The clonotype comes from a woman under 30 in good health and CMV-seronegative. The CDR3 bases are TGTGCCAGAGCCCGGGACAGGGAAGCCTACGAGCAGTACTTC. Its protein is CARARDREAYEQYF.